The sequence of this TCR beta chain was determined in a study of cytomegalovirus exposure and HLA in healthy donors. Regarding this clone: Its specificity is not known.

The CDR3 is 13 residues long. Germline CDR1 and CDR2: SNHLY and FYNNEI. Germline trimming cut 5 bases from V and 14 bases from J; bases unmatched to any gene: 6. Study-level results: By a later analysis, the bulk of CMV-associated TCR beta chains appeared HLA-restricted. Later work found that TCR association rates differed between HLA loci; DRB1 had the most and HLA-C the fewest. In a later analysis, at a false discovery rate of 0.05, about 15,000 TCR beta sequences were associated with HLA alleles.

PCR employed 60 Vbeta and 13 Jbeta primers. Using immunoSEQ multiplex PCR, the repertoire was profiled, and TCRdb retains in-frame clones only, with some absent. The sample has roughly 150,000 clones, roughly 65% seen once. Healthy individuals who donated bone marrow served as the donors. Sequences were obtained from PBMCs. The chain couples TRBV2 to TRBJ2-1; 13 bases line up with TRBD2. The origin of this receptor is a man between 60 and 70 years old in good health and CMV-seronegative. Here the CDR3 DNA reads TGTGCCAGCAGTAGTGGACTAGCGGGAGTTGAGTTCTTC. Protein sequence: CASSSGLAGVEFF.